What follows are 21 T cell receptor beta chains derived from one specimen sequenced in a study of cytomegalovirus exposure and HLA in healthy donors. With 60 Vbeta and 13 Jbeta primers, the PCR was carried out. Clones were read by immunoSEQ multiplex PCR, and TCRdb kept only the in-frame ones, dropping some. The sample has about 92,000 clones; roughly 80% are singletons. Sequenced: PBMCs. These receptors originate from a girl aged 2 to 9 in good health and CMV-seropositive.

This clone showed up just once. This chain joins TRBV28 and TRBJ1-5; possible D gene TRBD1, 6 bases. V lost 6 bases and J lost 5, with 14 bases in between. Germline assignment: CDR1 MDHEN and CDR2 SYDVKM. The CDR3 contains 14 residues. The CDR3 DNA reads TGTGCCAGCAGCGAAGGGGACAACTATCAGCCCCAGCATTTT. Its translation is CASSEGDNYQPQHF.

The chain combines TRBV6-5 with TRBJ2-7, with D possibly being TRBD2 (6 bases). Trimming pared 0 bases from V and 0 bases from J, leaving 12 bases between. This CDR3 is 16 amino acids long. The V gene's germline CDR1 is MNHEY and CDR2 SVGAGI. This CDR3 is CASSYSLAGSSYEQYF. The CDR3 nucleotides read TGTGCCAGCAGTTACTCCTTGGCGGGGAGCTCCTACGAGCAGTACTTC.

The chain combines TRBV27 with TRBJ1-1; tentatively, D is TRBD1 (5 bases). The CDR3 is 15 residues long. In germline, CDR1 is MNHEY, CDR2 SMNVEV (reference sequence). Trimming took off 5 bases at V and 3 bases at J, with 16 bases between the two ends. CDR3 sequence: CASSLGRGGDTEAFF. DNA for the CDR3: TGTGCCAGCAGTCTCGGACGTGGGGGGGACACTGAAGCTTTCTTT.

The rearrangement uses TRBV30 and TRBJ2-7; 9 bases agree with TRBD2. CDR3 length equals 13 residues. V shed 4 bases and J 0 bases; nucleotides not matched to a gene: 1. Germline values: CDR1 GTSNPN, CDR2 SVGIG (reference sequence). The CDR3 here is CAWTSGNSYEQYF. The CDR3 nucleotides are TGTGCCTGGACTAGCGGGAACTCCTACGAGCAGTACTTC.

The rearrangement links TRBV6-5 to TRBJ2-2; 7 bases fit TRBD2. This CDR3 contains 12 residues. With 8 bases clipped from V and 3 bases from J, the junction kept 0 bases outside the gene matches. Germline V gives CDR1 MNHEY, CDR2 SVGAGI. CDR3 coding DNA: TGTGCCAGCCGGGGGGACACCGGGGAGCTGTTTTTT. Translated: CASRGDTGELFF.

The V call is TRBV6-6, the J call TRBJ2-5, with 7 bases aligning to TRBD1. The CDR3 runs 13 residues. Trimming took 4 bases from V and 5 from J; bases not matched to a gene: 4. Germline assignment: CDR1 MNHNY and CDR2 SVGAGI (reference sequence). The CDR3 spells CASSFRGRETQYF. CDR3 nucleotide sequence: TGTGCCAGCAGTTTTAGGGGGCGGGAGACCCAGTACTTC.

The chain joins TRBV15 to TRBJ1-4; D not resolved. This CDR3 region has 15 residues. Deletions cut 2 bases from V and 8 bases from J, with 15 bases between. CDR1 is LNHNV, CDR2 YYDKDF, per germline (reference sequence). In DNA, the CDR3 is TGTGCCACCAGCAGACTACCGGGTCTTAGGGAAAAACTGTTTTTT. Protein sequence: CATSRLPGLREKLFF.

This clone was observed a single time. The CDR3 reads CARLTDFEQYF. The CDR3 DNA reads as TGTGCCAGATTGACTGATTTCGAGCAGTACTTC. The chain couples TRBV21-1 to TRBJ2-7; the table's D call, TRBD2, has no DNA check behind it. TRBV21-1 is shown as a pseudogene. The CDR3 sequence is 11 residues long.

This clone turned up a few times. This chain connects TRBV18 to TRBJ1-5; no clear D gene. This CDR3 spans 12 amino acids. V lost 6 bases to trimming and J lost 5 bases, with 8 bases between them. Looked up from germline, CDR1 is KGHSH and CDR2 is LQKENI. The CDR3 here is CASSSPDQPQHF. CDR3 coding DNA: TGTGCCAGCTCTTCCCCGGATCAGCCCCAGCATTTT.

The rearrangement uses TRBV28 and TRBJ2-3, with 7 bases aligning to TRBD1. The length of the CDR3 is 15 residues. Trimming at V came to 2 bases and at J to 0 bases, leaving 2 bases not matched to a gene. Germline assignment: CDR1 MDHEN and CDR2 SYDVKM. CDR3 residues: CASSLETGSTDTQYF. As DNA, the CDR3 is TGTGCCAGCAGTTTAGAGACAGGGAGCACAGATACGCAGTATTTT.

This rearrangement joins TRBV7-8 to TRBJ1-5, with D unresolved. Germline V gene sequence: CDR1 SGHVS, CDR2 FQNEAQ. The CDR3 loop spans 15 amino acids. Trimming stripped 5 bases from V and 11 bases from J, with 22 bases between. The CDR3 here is CASSQQERAPVAQHF. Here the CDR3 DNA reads TGTGCCAGCAGCCAACAAGAGCGGGCCCCGGTGGCCCAGCATTTT.

CDR3 sequence (DNA): TGTGCCAACTCTAAACAGGGGGGCAATGAAAAACTGTTTTTT. It is translated as CANSKQGGNEKLFF. V is TRBV2 and J is TRBJ1-4, with 8 bases matching TRBD1. V lost 10 bases, J lost 5 bases, and 9 bases stayed unmatched. The germline V gene has CDR1 SNHLY and CDR2 FYNNEI. This CDR3 is built from 14 residues.

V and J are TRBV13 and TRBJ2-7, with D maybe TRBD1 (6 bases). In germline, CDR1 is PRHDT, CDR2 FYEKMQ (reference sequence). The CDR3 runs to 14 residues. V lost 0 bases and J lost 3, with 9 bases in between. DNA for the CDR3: TGTGCCAGCAGCTTAGGCCCACAGGGCTACGAGCAGTACTTC. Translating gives CASSLGPQGYEQYF.

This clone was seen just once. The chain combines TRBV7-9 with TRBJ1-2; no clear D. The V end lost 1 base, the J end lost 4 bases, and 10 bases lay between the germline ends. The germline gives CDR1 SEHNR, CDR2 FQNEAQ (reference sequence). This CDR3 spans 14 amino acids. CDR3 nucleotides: TGTGCCAGCAGCTTAGGGGAGTGGTCCTATGGCTACACCTTC. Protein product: CASSLGEWSYGYTF.

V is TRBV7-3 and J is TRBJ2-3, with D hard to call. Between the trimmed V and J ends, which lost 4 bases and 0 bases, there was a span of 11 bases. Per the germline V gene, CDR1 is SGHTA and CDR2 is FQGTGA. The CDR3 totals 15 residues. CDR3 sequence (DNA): TGTGCCAGCAGCTCCCGTGAGGCTAGCACAGATACGCAGTATTTT. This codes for CASSSREASTDTQYF. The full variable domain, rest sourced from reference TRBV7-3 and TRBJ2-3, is GAGVSQTPSNKVTEKGKYVELRCDPISGHTALYWYRQSLGQGPEFLIYFQGTGAADDSGLPNDRFFAVRPEGSVSTLKIQRTERGDSAVYLCASSSREASTDTQYFGPGTRLTVL.

The CDR3 here is CASRERAGGANEQFF. As DNA, the CDR3 is TGTGCCAGCAGGGAGAGAGCGGGAGGGGCGAATGAGCAGTTCTTC. The chain uses TRBV27 and TRBJ2-1; 10 bases are a match to TRBD2. The V and J ends lost 6 bases and 7 bases, in that order; junction bases with no gene match: 9. Germline V lookup: CDR1 MNHEY, CDR2 SMNVEV (reference sequence). This CDR3 spans 15 amino acids.

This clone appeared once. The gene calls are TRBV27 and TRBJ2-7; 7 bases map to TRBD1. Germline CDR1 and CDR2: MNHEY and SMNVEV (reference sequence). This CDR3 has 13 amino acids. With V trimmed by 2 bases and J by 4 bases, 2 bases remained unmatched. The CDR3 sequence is CASSLKGAYEQYF. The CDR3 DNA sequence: TGTGCCAGCAGTTTAAAGGGGGCTTACGAGCAGTACTTC.

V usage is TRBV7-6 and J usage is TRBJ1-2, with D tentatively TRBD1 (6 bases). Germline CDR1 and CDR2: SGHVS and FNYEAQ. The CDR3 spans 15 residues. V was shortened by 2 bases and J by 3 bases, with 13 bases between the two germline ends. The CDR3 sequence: CASSLSAGADYGYTF. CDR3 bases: TGTGCCAGCAGCTTAAGCGCGGGGGCAGACTATGGCTACACCTTC.

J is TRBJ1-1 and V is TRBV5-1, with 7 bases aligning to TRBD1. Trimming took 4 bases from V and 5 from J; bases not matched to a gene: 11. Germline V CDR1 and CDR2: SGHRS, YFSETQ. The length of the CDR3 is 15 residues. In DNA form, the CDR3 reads TGCGCCAGCAGCCGCATTACAGGGGCTGGTACTGAAGCTTTCTTT. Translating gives CASSRITGAGTEAFF.

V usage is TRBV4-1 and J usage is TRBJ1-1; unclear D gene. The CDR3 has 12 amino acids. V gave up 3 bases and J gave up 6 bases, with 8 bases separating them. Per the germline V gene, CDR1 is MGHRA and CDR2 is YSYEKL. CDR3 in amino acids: CASSHIQAEAFF. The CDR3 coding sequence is TGCGCCAGCAGCCACATCCAGGCTGAAGCTTTCTTT.

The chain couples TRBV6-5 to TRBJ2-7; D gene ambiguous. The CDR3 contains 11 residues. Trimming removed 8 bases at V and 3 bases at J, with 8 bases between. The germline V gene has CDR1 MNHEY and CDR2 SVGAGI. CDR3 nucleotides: TGTGCCAGCGGCCTGAACTACGAGCAGTACTTC. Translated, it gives CASGLNYEQYF.